The 21 T cell receptor beta chains below all came from one sample that was sequenced in a study of blood T cell repertoires in COVID-19. Data came from immunoSEQ multiplex PCR; TCRdb stores just in-frame clones and leaves some out. The data hold about 94,000 clones, with about four fifths observed a single time. Material for sequencing was peripheral blood. The receptors were gathered from a human donor in a cohort sampled during active COVID-19.

Here the CDR3 DNA reads TGTGCCAGCAGCTTAGTGATAGCGATGAGCTCCTACGAGCAGTACTTC. Protein: CASSLVIAMSSYEQYF. The rearrangement uses TRBV7-9 and TRBJ2-7; weak D call: TRBD2 (5 bases). The CDR3 sequence is 16 residues long. Germline CDR1 and CDR2: SEHNR and FQNEAQ (reference sequence). Trimming cost V 1 base and J 0 bases, with 13 bases left between them.

The chain carries TRBV7-3 and TRBJ2-7; tentative D call: TRBD1 (6 bases). Looked up from germline, CDR1 is SGHTA and CDR2 is FQGTGA. The CDR3 is made up of 13 amino acids. Trimming cost V 5 bases and J 3 bases, with 11 bases left between them. The CDR3 DNA is TGTGCCAGCAGCCCCCGGACAGACTACGAGCAGTACTTC. Amino acids: CASSPRTDYEQYF.

The rearrangement joins TRBV6-5 to TRBJ2-7; the match to TRBD2 covers 11 bases. CDR1 MNHEY and CDR2 SVGAGI come from the germline V gene. This CDR3 region has 15 residues. J was trimmed by 4 bases and V by 4 bases; bases with no gene match: 6. DNA for the CDR3: TGTGCCAGCAGTTTTGCTAGCGGGAGGAGTTACGAGCAGTACTTC. Translation gives CASSFASGRSYEQYF.

The chain recombines TRBV21-1 with TRBJ1-1. TRBV21-1 is designated a pseudogene. The CDR3 consists of 16 residues. Written as DNA, the CDR3 is TGTGCCAGCAGCAATCGGACTGAGTTTATGAACACTGAAGCTTTCTTT. Translated, it gives CASSNRTEFMNTEAFF.

This rearrangement joins TRBV7-9 to TRBJ2-5; 8 nucleotides agree with TRBD2. V trimming: 5 bases; J trimming: 5 bases; junction bases outside the gene matches: 16. The germline gives CDR1 SEHNR, CDR2 FQNEAQ (reference sequence). CDR3 size: 17 residues. Here the CDR3 DNA reads TGTGCCAGCAGCCCACGTGGGCTAGCGGGCGGGGGGGAGACCCAGTACTTC. As protein: CASSPRGLAGGGETQYF.

The chain links TRBV5-4 to TRBJ1-1; D uncertain. The CDR3 has 14 amino acids. The germline V and J ends were trimmed by 5 bases and 0 bases, with 11 bases remaining between them. In germline, CDR1 is SGHNT, CDR2 YYREEE (reference sequence). CDR3 DNA: TGTGCCAGCAGTAGTACCGGGATGAACACTGAAGCTTTCTTT. This encodes CASSSTGMNTEAFF.

The chain has TRBV28 and TRBJ1-5, with 12 bases identical to TRBD1. V trimming: 6 bases; J trimming: 7 bases; junction bases outside the gene matches: 4. Per the germline V gene, CDR1 is MDHEN and CDR2 is SYDVKM. The CDR3 runs to 14 residues. CDR3 bases: TGTGCCAGCAGCCGGGACAGGGGGCAACAGCCCCAGCATTTT. It yields the protein CASSRDRGQQPQHF.

This chain joins TRBV9 and TRBJ2-3; 12 bases are shared with TRBD2. The V gene end was trimmed by 2 bases and the J gene end by 0 bases; junction bases not matched to a gene: 7. Germline CDR1 is SGDLS and CDR2 is YYNGEE. This CDR3 contains 18 residues. CDR3 loop: CASSVRLAGDTSTDTQYF. The CDR3 coding sequence is TGTGCCAGCAGCGTTAGACTAGCGGGAGATACTAGCACAGATACGCAGTATTTT. Filled out from reference TRBV9 and TRBJ2-3, the complete variable domain reads DSGVTQTPKHLITATGQRVTLRCSPRSGDLSVYWYQQSLDQGLQFLIQYYNGEERAKGNILERFSAQQFPDLHSELNLSSLELGDSALYFCASSVRLAGDTSTDTQYFGPGTRLTVL.

This chain joins TRBV7-8 and TRBJ2-1; a weak D match, TRBD2 (6 bases). CDR3 length: 15 amino acids. The germline V gene encodes CDR1 SGHVS and CDR2 FQNEAQ. V was cut by 4 bases and J by 4 bases, with 14 bases left in between. Here the CDR3 reads CASSSAGTPYNEQFF. The CDR3 DNA follows: TGTGCCAGCAGCTCTGCCGGGACTCCGTACAATGAGCAGTTCTTC.

CDR3 sequence: CASSLTSGTVFRKNIQYF. CDR3 sequence (DNA): TGTGCCAGCTCACTTACCTCGGGGACAGTTTTTCGAAAAAACATTCAGTACTTC. This chain links TRBV18 with TRBJ2-4; TRBD1 agrees at 7 bases. V lost 4 bases and J lost 4; bases outside the gene matches: 16. The CDR3 contains 18 residues. CDR1 and CDR2 from the germline V gene are KGHSH and LQKENI.

The rearrangement uses TRBV6-5 and TRBJ1-3; D is unclear. Germline CDR1 and CDR2: MNHEY and SVGAGI. The CDR3 covers 13 residues. Trimming cost V 7 bases and J 3 bases, with 10 bases left between them. CDR3 sequence (DNA): TGTGCCAGCAACCCAGGAAGTGGAAACACCATATATTTT. Translating gives CASNPGSGNTIYF.

This sequence joins TRBV10-2 and TRBJ1-1; D is undetermined. This CDR3 contains 11 residues. Between the trimmed V and J ends, which lost 4 bases and 4 bases, there was a span of 4 bases. The V gene's germline CDR1 is WSHSY and CDR2 SAAADI. This CDR3 is CASSAITEAFF. The CDR3 DNA follows: TGCGCCAGCAGTGCTATCACTGAAGCTTTCTTT.

This chain joins TRBV7-9 and TRBJ2-7, with 7 bases that match TRBD2. Germline lookup yields CDR1 SEHNR and CDR2 FQNEAQ (reference sequence). The CDR3 loop spans 15 amino acids. J lost 3 bases, V lost 5 bases, and 10 bases had no gene match. The CDR3 DNA sequence: TGTGCCAGCAGCGACCCCGGGACTACCAGCTACGAGCAGTACTTC. It yields the protein CASSDPGTTSYEQYF.

The V call is TRBV4-2, the J call TRBJ2-7; D gene ambiguous. Germline V gene data show CDR1 as LGHNA and CDR2 as YNFKEQ. There are 13 residues in the CDR3. Trimming removed 0 bases at V and 4 bases at J, with 7 bases between. CDR3: CASSQDPPYEQYF. The CDR3 DNA reads as TGTGCCAGCAGCCAAGATCCCCCATACGAGCAGTACTTC.

J is TRBJ2-3 and V is TRBV10-1; 9 bases map to TRBD1. Losses at the gene ends were 5 bases for V and 5 bases for J; bases not matched to a gene: 5. The germline V gene encodes CDR1 WNHNN and CDR2 SYGVQD (reference sequence). This CDR3 comprises 14 residues. The CDR3 bases are TGCGCCAGCAGTACAGGGGGCTCCGGAGATACGCAGTATTTT. It is translated as CASSTGGSGDTQYF.

The V call is TRBV7-9, the J call TRBJ2-1, with D perhaps matching TRBD2 (6 bases). Trimming took 6 bases from V and 5 from J, leaving 14 bases between them. Germline CDR1 SEHNR, CDR2 FQNEAQ (reference sequence). This CDR3 spans 14 amino acids. In nucleotides, the CDR3 is TGTGCCAGCAGAAAGGGACTGACCGACAATGAGCAGTTCTTC. Residues: CASRKGLTDNEQFF. The full variable domain, in which reference TRBV7-9 and TRBJ2-1 provide the parts outside the CDR3, is DTGVSQNPRHKITKRGQNVTFRCDPISEHNRLYWYRQTLGQGPEFLTYFQNEAQLEKSRLLSDRFSAERPKGSFSTLEIQRTEQGDSAMYLCASRKGLTDNEQFFGPGTRLTVL.

The rearrangement links TRBV28 to TRBJ2-7; a possible D gene is TRBD1 (6 bases). This CDR3 is built from 12 residues. The germline CDR1 and CDR2 sequences are MDHEN and SYDVKM. Trimming shortened V by 4 bases and J by 4 bases, and 8 bases separated the two germline ends. CDR3 sequence: CASSYRVYEQYF. CDR3 nucleotide sequence: TGTGCCAGCAGTTACAGGGTGTACGAGCAGTACTTC.

The rearrangement uses TRBV10-3 and TRBJ2-5; 8 bases fit TRBD2. Germline-derived CDR1 and CDR2 are ENHRY and SYGVKD. The CDR3 loop spans 15 amino acids. V lost 3 bases and J lost 5; bases outside the gene matches: 8. The CDR3 loop reads CAISDTSSGFETQYF. CDR3 bases: TGTGCCATCAGTGATACGTCTAGCGGGTTTGAGACCCAGTACTTC.

This chain connects TRBV7-2 to TRBJ2-5; D is uncertain. The V end was cut by 1 base, the J end by 5 bases, with 11 bases between. Germline-derived CDR1 and CDR2 are SGHTA and FQGNSA. This CDR3 comprises 14 residues. The CDR3 bases are TGTGCCAGCAGCTTAGGGGCCAGCTTGGAGACCCAGTACTTC. This gives the protein CASSLGASLETQYF.

V usage is TRBV18 and J usage is TRBJ2-1; TRBD2 is a possible D gene (5 bases). The CDR3 covers 15 residues. The ends were cut back, 5 bases at V and 9 bases at J, with 20 bases in the middle. CDR1 and CDR2 from the germline V gene are KGHSH and LQKENI. The CDR3 nucleotides are TGTGCCAGCTCAACCTCTCTCGGAGGCTTGAGTGAGCAGTTCTTC. Translating it yields CASSTSLGGLSEQFF.

The chain recombines TRBV18 with TRBJ1-1; 10 bases match TRBD1. CDR1 is KGHSH, CDR2 LQKENI, per germline. V trimming: 1 base; J trimming: 5 bases; junction bases outside the gene matches: 7. The CDR3 is 16 amino acids. Written as DNA, the CDR3 is TGTGCCAGCTCACCACTAGGGTGGACAGGGGGAACTGAAGCTTTCTTT. It encodes CASSPLGWTGGTEAFF.